This record concerns one T cell receptor (beta chain) sequence. The target antigen is unknown. Unique-molecular-identifier-tagged TCR beta cDNA libraries were used. Once roughly 0.9 to 10 million T cells were used, hundreds of thousands of cDNA molecules resulted. TCRdb reprocessed the PCR reads with MiXCR, giving one entry per CDR3 protein. The top ten clones hold about 11% of a sample with hundreds of thousands of distinct CDR3 sequences, 55% to 60% of them seen once. The CDR3 has 15 amino acids. The V segment lost 3 bases and the J segment 0 bases; nucleotides outside the gene matches: 2. Germline CDR1 SGDLS, CDR2 YYNGEE. This record belongs to a study of post-analysis software for immune sequencing data. Findings of the study overall: Elevated frequency relative to controls characterized four or five TRBV segments in patients, TRBV5-6, TRBV5-1 and TRBV20-1 among them. Controls showed significantly higher normalized Chao1 diversity than did multiple sclerosis patients.

J is TRBJ2-7 and V is TRBV9, with TRBD2 identical over 11 bases. This TCR derives from a girl aged 2 to 9 with multiple sclerosis. Specimen: blood. The CDR3 sequence is CASSGGLAASYEQYF. The CDR3 nucleotides are TGTGCCAGCAGCGGGGGACTAGCGGCCTCCTACGAGCAGTACTTC.